Each of the 27 T cell receptor beta chains below was sequenced from the same sample in a study of vaccination effects on CD4 cells after COVID-19 (dated by TCRdb to between 2021 and 2022). In the ViraFEST assay, PBMC were stimulated with viral peptide pools, and antigen-specific CD4+ T cell clonotypes were then identified by expansion using TCR sequencing. After 10 to 11 days of culture, CD4+ T cells were isolated with the EasySep CD4+ T cell isolation kit. Convalescent patients had PCR-confirmed SARS-CoV-2 infection between March and December 2020, before Alpha, Beta and Delta variants emerged in the United States. The antigens for these receptors are not known. Library preparation was by the immunoSEQ multiplex PCR assay. The table comes from immuneACCESS by way of TCRdb, which keeps in-frame sequences with V and J called. Part of the clones is missing from these tables; in studies checked, under half for an unresolved V gene and the rest for unknown reasons. Present in this sample are approximately 37,000 clones, about two thirds of which were seen just once. Of the sample, 30% to 40% is held by the ten largest clones.

This specimen was CD4+ T cells from PBMCs cultured with a peptide pool, taken before COVID-19 vaccination. These receptors were collected from a human donor who had a prior SARS-CoV-2 infection.

J is TRBJ2-5 and V is TRBV24-1; the D gene could be TRBD1 or TRBD2 (6 bases each). With 4 bases removed from V and 7 bases from J, the gap between germline ends came to 18 bases. The V gene's germline CDR1 is KGHDR and CDR2 SFDVKD. The CDR3 contains 15 residues. DNA of the CDR3: TGTGCCACCAGTGAGCCGACAGGCTCCGGGGGGACCCAGTACTTC. Its protein is CATSEPTGSGGTQYF.

The chain combines TRBV9 with TRBJ2-5; 14 bases agree with TRBD2. The CDR3 covers 18 residues. Germline values: CDR1 SGDLS, CDR2 YYNGEE. The V gene end was trimmed by 6 bases and the J gene end by 2 bases; junction bases not matched to a gene: 12. DNA of the CDR3: TGTGCCAGCAACACGGGGACTAGCGGGGGAGGACTACAAGAGACCCAGTACTTC. Translating it yields CASNTGTSGGGLQETQYF.

The V and J genes are TRBV7-2 and TRBJ2-3; D not certain. This CDR3 spans 12 amino acids. V gave up 3 bases and J gave up 4 bases, with 5 bases separating them. Germline V gene data show CDR1 as SGHTA and CDR2 as FQGNSA. In nucleotides, the CDR3 is TGTGCCAGCAGCTTTTGGGCAGATACGCAGTATTTT. It is translated as CASSFWADTQYF.

This chain joins TRBV12-3 or TRBV12-4 and TRBJ1-5; D unclear. CDR3 length equals 13 residues. V shed 1 base and J shed 4 bases, with 5 bases lying between them. CDR3 sequence (DNA): TGTGCCAGCAGTTTAGAAAGTAATCAGCCCCAGCATTTT. It codes for CASSLESNQPQHF.

The genes are TRBV7-2 and TRBJ2-1, with 7 bases aligning to TRBD2. Germline CDR1 SGHTA, CDR2 FQGNSA. Unmatched junction bases numbered 11, after V lost 3 bases and J lost 12 bases. This CDR3 spans 14 amino acids. CDR3 residues: CASSFIGGGTVQFF. DNA for the CDR3: TGTGCCAGCAGCTTCATCGGCGGGGGTACGGTGCAGTTCTTC.

This chain joins TRBV5-5 and TRBJ1-2; D might be TRBD1 (5 bases). CDR1 and CDR2 from the germline V gene are SGHKS and YYEKEE (reference sequence). CDR3 length: 14 amino acids. V dropped 2 bases and J dropped 6 bases, with 14 bases sitting between them. The CDR3, as DNA: TGTGCCAGCAGCTTCGGTGAGGGGAGAGATGGCTACACCTTC. Encoded protein: CASSFGEGRDGYTF.

The J gene is TRBJ1-6, the V gene TRBV6-5; D remains unclear. CDR1 is MNHEY and CDR2 is SVGAGI in the germline V gene. The ends were cut back, 8 bases at V and 0 bases at J, with 11 bases in the middle. This CDR3 contains 15 residues. The CDR3 loop is CASGGSHSYNSPLHF. Here the CDR3 DNA reads TGTGCCAGCGGCGGAAGTCACTCCTATAATTCACCCCTCCACTTT.

This clone was seen a few times. V is TRBV7-3 and J is TRBJ1-1, with D perhaps matching TRBD1 (5 bases). The CDR3 has 13 amino acids. The V and J ends lost 5 bases and 4 bases respectively, with 11 bases between them. Germline lookup yields CDR1 SGHTA and CDR2 FQGTGA. DNA for the CDR3: TGTGCCAGCAGCCCTCCCGGGGGCACTGAAGCTTTCTTT. Residues: CASSPPGGTEAFF.

The chain carries TRBV19 and TRBJ1-6; D gene unclear. CDR1 and CDR2 (germline): LNHDA, SQIVND (reference sequence). The CDR3 runs 14 residues. The V gene lost 8 bases and the J gene lost 0 bases, with 8 bases spanning the gap. The CDR3 is CASGRSSYNSPLHF. For the CDR3, the DNA is TGTGCCAGTGGACGGAGCTCCTATAATTCACCCCTCCACTTT. The full variable domain, with the rest looked up from reference TRBV19 and TRBJ1-6, is DGGITQSPKYLFRKEGQNVTLSCEQNLNHDAMYWYRQDPGQGLRLIYYSQIVNDFQKGDIAEGYSVSREKKESFPLTVTSAQKNPTAFYLCASGRSSYNSPLHFGNGTRLTVT.

The chain uses TRBV7-9 and TRBJ2-7, with D perhaps assigned TRBD1 or TRBD2 (5 bases each). This CDR3 comprises 13 residues. The germline CDR1 and CDR2 sequences are SEHNR and FQNEAQ (reference sequence). V was pared by 1 base and J by 6 bases, with 10 bases between. The CDR3 reads CASSLEGDSEQYF. The CDR3 region has the DNA TGTGCCAGCAGCTTAGAGGGAGACAGCGAGCAGTACTTC.

V is TRBV4-1 and J is TRBJ1-2; no reliable D call. CDR1 and CDR2 (germline): MGHRA, YSYEKL. V was shortened by 0 bases and J by 4 bases, with 3 bases between the two germline ends. CDR3 size: 12 residues. CDR3 sequence (DNA): TGCGCCAGCAGCCAAGAGGGCTATGGCTACACCTTC. Translation gives CASSQEGYGYTF.

The V and J genes are TRBV27 and TRBJ1-2; D is possibly TRBD1 (6 bases). Trimming took off 1 base at V and 8 bases at J, with 11 bases between the two ends. The length of the CDR3 is 13 residues. CDR1 and CDR2 from the germline V gene are MNHEY and SMNVEV (reference sequence). The DNA for the CDR3 is TGTGCCAGCAGTTTATTGCAGGGGCAGGGCTACACCTTC. This sequence encodes CASSLLQGQGYTF.

V is TRBV9 and J is TRBJ2-3; 8 bases match TRBD2. V lost 6 bases, J lost 0 bases, and 6 bases stayed unmatched. CDR1 and CDR2 from the germline V gene are SGDLS and YYNGEE. The CDR3 sequence is 15 residues long. The CDR3 DNA sequence: TGTGCCAGCACGGGGGGGTCGTGGAGCACAGATACGCAGTATTTT. Its translation: CASTGGSWSTDTQYF. Variable domain in full (rest from reference TRBV9 and TRBJ2-3): DSGVTQTPKHLITATGQRVTLRCSPRSGDLSVYWYQQSLDQGLQFLIQYYNGEERAKGNILERFSAQQFPDLHSELNLSSLELGDSALYFCASTGGSWSTDTQYFGPGTRLTVL.

V is TRBV9 and J is TRBJ2-2; 8 bases are a match to TRBD1. With V trimmed by 4 bases and J by 3 bases, 11 bases remained unmatched. This CDR3 contains 17 residues. Germline loops: CDR1 SGDLS, CDR2 YYNGEE. CDR3 region: CASSPRPGQAYTGELFF. The CDR3 nucleotides are TGTGCCAGCAGCCCGCGACCGGGACAGGCCTACACCGGGGAGCTGTTTTTT.

This clone was detected a few times. The rearrangement uses TRBV5-1 and TRBJ2-3, with TRBD2 identical over 12 bases. With V trimmed by 4 bases and J by 5 bases, 11 bases remained unmatched. This CDR3 is 17 amino acids long. CDR1 SGHRS and CDR2 YFSETQ come from the germline V gene. CDR3 protein: CASSLGASGGGLDTQYF. The CDR3 DNA reads as TGCGCCAGCAGCCTGGGAGCTAGCGGGGGGGGTTTAGATACGCAGTATTTT. The full variable domain, in which reference TRBV5-1 and TRBJ2-3 provide the parts outside the CDR3, is KAGVTQTPRYLIKTRGQQVTLSCSPISGHRSVSWYQQTPGQGLQFLFEYFSETQRNKGNFPGRFSGRQFSNSRSEMNVSTLELGDSALYLCASSLGASGGGLDTQYFGPGTRLTVL.

The V call is TRBV30, the J call TRBJ2-7; the D gene is possibly TRBD2 (6 bases). CDR1 GTSNPN and CDR2 SVGIG come from the germline V gene (reference sequence). The V end lost 5 bases, the J end lost 2 bases, and 13 bases lay between the germline ends. The CDR3 is made up of 13 amino acids. CDR3 coding DNA: TGTGCCTGGGGGCTGGAGGGGCCCTACGAGCAGTACTTC. Encoded protein: CAWGLEGPYEQYF.

The J gene is TRBJ2-3, the V gene TRBV5-5; no clear D. The germline CDR1 and CDR2 sequences are SGHKS and YYEKEE (reference sequence). This CDR3 is 16 amino acids long. V gave up 1 base and J gave up 3 bases, with 15 bases separating them. CDR3: CASSLRIIERTDTQYF. CDR3 bases: TGTGCCAGCAGCTTGCGGATTATTGAAAGGACAGATACGCAGTATTTT.

This clone has more than one count but fewer than ten. V and J are TRBV5-6 and TRBJ2-2, with a possible D match to TRBD1 (5 bases). Germline V lookup: CDR1 SGHDT, CDR2 YYEEEE. This CDR3 contains 16 residues. Trimming removed 4 bases at V and 1 base at J, with 14 bases between. CDR3 sequence (DNA): TGTGCCAGCAGCATCCAGACAGCGCTGAACACCGGGGAGCTGTTTTTT. It codes for CASSIQTALNTGELFF.

This rearrangement joins TRBV4-1 to TRBJ2-1; D gene uncertain. The V gene's germline CDR1 is MGHRA and CDR2 YSYEKL. The length of the CDR3 is 14 residues. V was trimmed by 4 bases and J by 9 bases, leaving 16 bases between them. Written as DNA, the CDR3 is TGCGCCAGCAGCCCTGCCAAGAACTGGGGTGAGCAGTTCTTC. Its protein is CASSPAKNWGEQFF.

The chain uses TRBV6-1 and TRBJ1-6; no firm D call. This CDR3 contains 14 residues. The germline CDR1 and CDR2 sequences are MNHNS and SASEGT. Trimming took 2 bases from V and 5 from J, leaving 7 bases between them. The CDR3 protein is CASSEFRNNSPLHF. CDR3 DNA: TGTGCCAGCAGTGAATTTAGAAATAATTCACCCCTCCACTTT.

The chain links TRBV3-1 (or the pseudogene TRBV3-2) to TRBJ1-6, with 9 bases matching TRBD1. CDR1 LGHDT and CDR2 YNNKEL come from the germline V gene (reference sequence). V dropped 4 bases and J dropped 9; count of bases not matched to a gene: 7. CDR3 length: 15 residues. CDR3 bases: TGTGCCAGCAGCCGATCGACAGGGGGGAGTTCACCCCTCCACTTT. This gives the protein CASSRSTGGSSPLHF.

J is TRBJ2-7 and V is TRBV6-1; D perhaps matches TRBD2 (5 bases). Trimming removed 0 bases from V and 4 bases from J, with 13 bases in between. The germline V gene encodes CDR1 MNHNS and CDR2 SASEGT. The CDR3 totals 15 residues. The CDR3 is CASSEALSGYYEQYF. The CDR3 coding sequence is TGTGCCAGCAGTGAAGCGCTATCGGGGTATTACGAGCAGTACTTC.

The rearrangement uses TRBV5-1 and TRBJ1-2, with D uncertain. Trimming removed 0 bases from V and 0 bases from J, with 6 bases in between. The CDR3 contains 14 residues. Germline CDR1 SGHRS, CDR2 YFSETQ. CDR3 sequence reads: CASSLAGSNYGYTF. The CDR3, as DNA: TGCGCCAGCAGCTTGGCCGGGTCTAACTATGGCTACACCTTC.

The V call is TRBV5-1, the J call TRBJ1-2, with a possible D match to TRBD1 (5 bases). The CDR3 loop spans 13 amino acids. The germline V gene has CDR1 SGHRS and CDR2 YFSETQ. Trimming cost V 0 bases and J 7 bases, with 10 bases left between them. The CDR3 sequence: CASSLAGGTGYTF. CDR3 nucleotides: TGCGCCAGCAGCTTGGCCGGGGGAACTGGCTACACCTTC.

The rearrangement joins TRBV30 to TRBJ1-2; 8 bases agree with TRBD1. CDR1 is GTSNPN and CDR2 is SVGIG in the germline V gene (reference sequence). V trimming: 5 bases; J trimming: 7 bases; junction bases outside the gene matches: 9. This CDR3 contains 13 residues. The CDR3, as DNA: TGTGCCTGGGCTGGACAGGGAATCTCTGGCTACACCTTC. Protein sequence: CAWAGQGISGYTF.

The V and J genes are TRBV5-1 and TRBJ1-1, with D perhaps TRBD1 (6 bases). This CDR3 is built from 14 residues. Germline V gene lookup returns CDR1 SGHRS and CDR2 YFSETQ. Between the trimmed V and J ends, which lost 0 bases and 1 base, there was a span of 7 bases. The CDR3 DNA reads TGCGCCAGCAGCTTGGAGGGGGGGAACACTGAAGCTTTCTTT. It yields the protein CASSLEGGNTEAFF.

CDR3 DNA sequence: TGCGCCAGCAGCTTTTTCGCTGGGGCCAACGTCCTGACTTTC. This codes for CASSFFAGANVLTF. The J gene is TRBJ2-6, the V gene TRBV5-1; D is uncertain. The CDR3 totals 14 residues. V was pared by 2 bases and J by 2 bases, with 5 bases between. The germline V gene has CDR1 SGHRS and CDR2 YFSETQ.